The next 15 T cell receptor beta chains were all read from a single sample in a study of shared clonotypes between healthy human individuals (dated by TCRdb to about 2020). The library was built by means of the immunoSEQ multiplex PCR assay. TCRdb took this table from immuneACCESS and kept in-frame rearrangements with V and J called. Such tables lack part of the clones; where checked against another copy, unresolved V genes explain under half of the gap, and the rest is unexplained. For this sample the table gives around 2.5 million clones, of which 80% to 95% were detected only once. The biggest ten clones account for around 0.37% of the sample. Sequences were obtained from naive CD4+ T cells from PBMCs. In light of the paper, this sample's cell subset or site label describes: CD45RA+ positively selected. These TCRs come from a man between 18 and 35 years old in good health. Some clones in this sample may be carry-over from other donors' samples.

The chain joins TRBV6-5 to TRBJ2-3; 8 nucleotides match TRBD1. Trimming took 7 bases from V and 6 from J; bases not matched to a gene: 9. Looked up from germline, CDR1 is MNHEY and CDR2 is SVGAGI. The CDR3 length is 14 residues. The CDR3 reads CASTPGQGSDTQYF. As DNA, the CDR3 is TGTGCCAGCACCCCTGGACAGGGAAGTGATACGCAGTATTTT.

The chain's CDR3 is CASSQDIARPSSYNEQFF. The CDR3 nucleotides read TGCGCCAGCAGCCAAGACATAGCCCGGCCGAGCTCCTACAATGAGCAGTTCTTC. The chain has TRBV4-3 and TRBJ2-1, with D unresolved. The CDR3 length is 18 residues. The germline V gene has CDR1 LGHNA and CDR2 YSLEER. Between the trimmed V and J ends, which lost 0 bases and 0 bases, there was a span of 15 bases.

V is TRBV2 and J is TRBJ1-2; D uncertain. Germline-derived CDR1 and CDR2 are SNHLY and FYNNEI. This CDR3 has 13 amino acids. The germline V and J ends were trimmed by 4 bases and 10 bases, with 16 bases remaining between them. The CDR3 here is CASSATEDRVYTF. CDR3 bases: TGTGCCAGCAGTGCTACGGAGGATAGAGTCTACACCTTC.

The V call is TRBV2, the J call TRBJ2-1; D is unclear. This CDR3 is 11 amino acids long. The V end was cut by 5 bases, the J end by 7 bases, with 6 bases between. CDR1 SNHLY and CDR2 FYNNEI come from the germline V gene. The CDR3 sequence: CASSRENEQFF. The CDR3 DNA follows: TGTGCCAGCAGTCGCGAAAATGAGCAGTTCTTC.

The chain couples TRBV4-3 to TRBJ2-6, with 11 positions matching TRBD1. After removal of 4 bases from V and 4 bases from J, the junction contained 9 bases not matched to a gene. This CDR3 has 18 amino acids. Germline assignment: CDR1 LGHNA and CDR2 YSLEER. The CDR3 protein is CASSLGDRGSTGANVLTF. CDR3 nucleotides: TGCGCCAGCAGCCTAGGGGACAGGGGGTCGACCGGGGCCAACGTCCTGACTTTC.

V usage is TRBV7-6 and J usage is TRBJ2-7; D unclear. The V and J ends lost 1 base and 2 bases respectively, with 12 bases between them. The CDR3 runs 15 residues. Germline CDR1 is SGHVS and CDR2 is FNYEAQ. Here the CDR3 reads CASSLDRGRTYEQYF. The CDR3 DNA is TGTGCCAGCAGCTTAGACCGCGGCAGGACCTACGAGCAGTACTTC.

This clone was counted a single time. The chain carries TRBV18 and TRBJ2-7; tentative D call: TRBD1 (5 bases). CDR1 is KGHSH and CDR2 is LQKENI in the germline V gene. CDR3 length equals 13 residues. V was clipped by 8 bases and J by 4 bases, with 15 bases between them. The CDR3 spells CASTLRGYYEQYF. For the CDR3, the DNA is TGTGCCAGCACTTTAAGGGGTTATTACGAGCAGTACTTC.

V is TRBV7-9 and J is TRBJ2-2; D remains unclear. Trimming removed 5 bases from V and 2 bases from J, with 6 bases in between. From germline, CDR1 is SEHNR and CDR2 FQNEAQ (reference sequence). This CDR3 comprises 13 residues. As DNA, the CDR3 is TGTGCCAGCAGCGCCGGCAACACCGGGGAGCTGTTTTTT. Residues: CASSAGNTGELFF.

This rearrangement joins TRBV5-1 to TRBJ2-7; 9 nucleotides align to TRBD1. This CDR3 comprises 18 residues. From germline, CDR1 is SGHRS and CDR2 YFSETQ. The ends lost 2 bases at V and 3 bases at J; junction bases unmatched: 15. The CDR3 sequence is CASSLSPLGTGTIYEQYF. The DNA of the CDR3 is TGCGCCAGCAGCTTATCTCCCCTCGGGACAGGGACTATCTACGAGCAGTACTTC.

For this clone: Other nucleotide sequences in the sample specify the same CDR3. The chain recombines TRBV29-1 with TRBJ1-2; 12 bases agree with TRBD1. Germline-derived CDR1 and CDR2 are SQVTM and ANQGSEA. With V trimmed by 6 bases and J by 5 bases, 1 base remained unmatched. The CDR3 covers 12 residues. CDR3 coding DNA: TGCAGCGTGGGACAGGGGGCTTATGGCTACACCTTC. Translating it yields CSVGQGAYGYTF.

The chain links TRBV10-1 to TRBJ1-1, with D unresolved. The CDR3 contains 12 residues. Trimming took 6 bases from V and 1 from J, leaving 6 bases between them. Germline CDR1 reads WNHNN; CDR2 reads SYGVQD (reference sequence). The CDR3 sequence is CASSGGNTEAFF. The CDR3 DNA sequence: TGCGCCAGCAGCGGCGGGAACACTGAAGCTTTCTTT.

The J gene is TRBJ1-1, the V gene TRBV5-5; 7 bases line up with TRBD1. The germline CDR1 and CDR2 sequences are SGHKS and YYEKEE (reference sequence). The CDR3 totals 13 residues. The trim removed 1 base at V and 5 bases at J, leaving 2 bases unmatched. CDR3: CASSLTGETEAFF. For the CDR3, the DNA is TGTGCCAGCAGCTTGACAGGGGAGACTGAAGCTTTCTTT. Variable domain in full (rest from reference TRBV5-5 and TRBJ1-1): DAGVTQSPTHLIKTRGQQVTLRCSPISGHKSVSWYQQVLGQGPQFIFQYYEKEERGRGNFPDRFSARQFPNYSSELNVNALLLGDSALYLCASSLTGETEAFFGQGTRLTVV.

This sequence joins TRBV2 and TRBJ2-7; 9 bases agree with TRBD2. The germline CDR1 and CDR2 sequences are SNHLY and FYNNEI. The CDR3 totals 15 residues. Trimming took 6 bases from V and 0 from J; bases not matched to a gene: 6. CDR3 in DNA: TGTGCCAGCAGCCGACTAGCGGAGAGCTCCTACGAGCAGTACTTC. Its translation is CASSRLAESSYEQYF.

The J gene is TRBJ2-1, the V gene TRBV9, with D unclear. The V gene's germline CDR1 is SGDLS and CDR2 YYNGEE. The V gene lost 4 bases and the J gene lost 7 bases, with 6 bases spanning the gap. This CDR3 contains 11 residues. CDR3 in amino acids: CASSRLNEQFF. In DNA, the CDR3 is TGTGCCAGCAGCAGGTTGAATGAGCAGTTCTTC.

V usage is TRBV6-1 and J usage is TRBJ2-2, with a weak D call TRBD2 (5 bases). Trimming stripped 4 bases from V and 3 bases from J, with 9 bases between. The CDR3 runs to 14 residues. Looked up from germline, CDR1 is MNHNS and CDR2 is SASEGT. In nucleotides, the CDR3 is TGTGCCAGCAGTGGGGGAGATTACACCGGGGAGCTGTTTTTT. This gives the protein CASSGGDYTGELFF.